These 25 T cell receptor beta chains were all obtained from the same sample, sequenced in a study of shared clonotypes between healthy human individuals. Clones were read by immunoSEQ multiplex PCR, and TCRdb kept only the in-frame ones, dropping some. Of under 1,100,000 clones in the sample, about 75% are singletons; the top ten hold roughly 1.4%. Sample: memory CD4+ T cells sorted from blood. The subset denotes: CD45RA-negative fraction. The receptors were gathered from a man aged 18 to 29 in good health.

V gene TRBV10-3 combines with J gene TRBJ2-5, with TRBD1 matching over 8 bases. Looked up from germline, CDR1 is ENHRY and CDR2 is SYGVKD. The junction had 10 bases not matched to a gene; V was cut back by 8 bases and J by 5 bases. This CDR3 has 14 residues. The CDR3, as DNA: TGTGCCATCTCGACAGGGGCCGACTGGGAGACCCAGTACTTC. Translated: CAISTGADWETQYF.

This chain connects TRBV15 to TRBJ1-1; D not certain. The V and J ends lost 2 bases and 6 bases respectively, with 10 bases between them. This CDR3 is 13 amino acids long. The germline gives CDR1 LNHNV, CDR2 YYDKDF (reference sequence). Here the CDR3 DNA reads TGTGCCACCAGCAGATCTTATGACGCTGAAGCTTTCTTT. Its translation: CATSRSYDAEAFF.

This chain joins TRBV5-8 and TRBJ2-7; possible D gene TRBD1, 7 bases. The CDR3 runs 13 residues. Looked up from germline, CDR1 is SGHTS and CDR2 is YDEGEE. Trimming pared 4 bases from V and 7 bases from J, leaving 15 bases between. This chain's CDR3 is CASSRGGGGEQYF. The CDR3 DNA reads TGTGCCAGCAGCCGTGGAGGGGGCGGGGAGCAGTACTTC.

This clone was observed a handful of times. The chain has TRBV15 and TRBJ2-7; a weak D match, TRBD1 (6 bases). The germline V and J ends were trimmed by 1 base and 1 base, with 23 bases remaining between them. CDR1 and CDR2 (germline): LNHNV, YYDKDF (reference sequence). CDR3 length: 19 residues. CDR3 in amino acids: CATSRAHGQTRAKSYEQYF. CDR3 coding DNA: TGTGCCACCAGCAGAGCCCACGGACAGACCCGGGCTAAATCCTACGAGCAGTACTTC. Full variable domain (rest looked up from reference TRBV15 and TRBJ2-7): DAMVIQNPRYQVTQFGKPVTLSCSQTLNHNVMYWYQQKSSQAPKLLFHYYDKDFNNEADTPDNFQSRRPNTSFCFLDIRSPGLGDTAMYLCATSRAHGQTRAKSYEQYFGPGTRLTVT.

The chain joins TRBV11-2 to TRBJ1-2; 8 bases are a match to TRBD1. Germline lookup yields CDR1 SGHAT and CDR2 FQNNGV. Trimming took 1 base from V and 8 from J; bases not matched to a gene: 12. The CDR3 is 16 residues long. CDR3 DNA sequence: TGTGCCAGCAGCTTAGCGGTTACAGGGGGTTACCCCGGCTACACCTTC. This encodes CASSLAVTGGYPGYTF. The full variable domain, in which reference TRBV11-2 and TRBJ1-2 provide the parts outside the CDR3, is EAGVAQSPRYKIIEKRQSVAFWCNPISGHATLYWYQQILGQGPKLLIQFQNNGVVDDSQLPKDRFSAERLKGVDSTLKIQPAKLEDSAVYLCASSLAVTGGYPGYTFGSGTRLTVV.

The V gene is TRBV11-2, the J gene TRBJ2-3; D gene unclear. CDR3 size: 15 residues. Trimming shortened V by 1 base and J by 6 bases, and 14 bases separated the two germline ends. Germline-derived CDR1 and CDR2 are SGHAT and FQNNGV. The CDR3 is CASSLGVGEPDTQYF. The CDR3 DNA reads TGTGCCAGCAGCTTAGGGGTTGGGGAACCGGATACGCAGTATTTT.

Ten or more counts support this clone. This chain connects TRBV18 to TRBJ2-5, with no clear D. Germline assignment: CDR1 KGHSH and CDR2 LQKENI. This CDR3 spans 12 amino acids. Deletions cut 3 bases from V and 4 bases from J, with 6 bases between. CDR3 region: CASSPMGETQYF. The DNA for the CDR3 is TGTGCCAGCTCACCCATGGGAGAGACCCAGTACTTC. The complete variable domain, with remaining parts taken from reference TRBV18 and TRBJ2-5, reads NAGVMQNPRHLVRRRGQEARLRCSPMKGHSHVYWYRQLPEEGLKFMVYLQKENIIDESGMPKERFSAEFPKEGPSILRIQQVVRGDSAAYFCASSPMGETQYFGPGTRLLVL.

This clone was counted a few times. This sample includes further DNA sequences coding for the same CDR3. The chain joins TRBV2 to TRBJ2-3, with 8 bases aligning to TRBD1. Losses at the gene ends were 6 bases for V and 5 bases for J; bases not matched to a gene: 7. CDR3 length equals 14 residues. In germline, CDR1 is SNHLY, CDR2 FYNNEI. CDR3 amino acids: CASSGQGAGDTQYF. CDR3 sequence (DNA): TGTGCCAGCAGCGGCCAGGGGGCGGGAGATACGCAGTATTTT.

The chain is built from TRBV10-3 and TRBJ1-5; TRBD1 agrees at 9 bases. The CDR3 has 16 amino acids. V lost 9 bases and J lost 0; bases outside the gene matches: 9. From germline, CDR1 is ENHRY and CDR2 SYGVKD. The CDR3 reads CAISDRGPYSNQPQHF. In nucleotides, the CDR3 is TGTGCCATTTCGGACAGGGGACCGTATAGCAATCAGCCCCAGCATTTT.

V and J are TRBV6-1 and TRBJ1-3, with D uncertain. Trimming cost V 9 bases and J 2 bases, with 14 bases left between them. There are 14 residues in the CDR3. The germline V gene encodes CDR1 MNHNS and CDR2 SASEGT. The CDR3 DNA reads TGTGCCAGTTTCATACCCTTAACTGGAAACACCATATATTTT. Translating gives CASFIPLTGNTIYF.

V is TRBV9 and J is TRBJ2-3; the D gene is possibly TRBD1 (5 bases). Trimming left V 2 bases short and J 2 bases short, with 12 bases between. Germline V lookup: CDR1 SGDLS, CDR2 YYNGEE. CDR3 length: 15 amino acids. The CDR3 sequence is CASSVAGSLTDTQYF. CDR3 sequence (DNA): TGTGCCAGCAGCGTTGCAGGGTCCCTCACAGATACGCAGTATTTT.

Written as DNA, the CDR3 is TGTGCCAGCAGTTCGGGACTAGCGGGAGTTTCAGGGGAGCTGTTTTTT. Translating it yields CASSSGLAGVSGELFF. The chain has TRBV2 and TRBJ2-2; TRBD2 agrees at 14 bases. The CDR3 is 16 amino acids. Germline assignment: CDR1 SNHLY and CDR2 FYNNEI. The V and J ends lost 5 bases and 8 bases, in that order; junction bases with no gene match: 7.

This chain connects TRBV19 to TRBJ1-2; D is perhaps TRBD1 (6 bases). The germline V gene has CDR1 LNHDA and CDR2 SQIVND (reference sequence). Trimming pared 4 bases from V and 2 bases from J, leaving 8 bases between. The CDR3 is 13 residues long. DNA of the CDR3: TGTGCCAGTAGTAGGGGGCGAAACTATGGCTACACCTTC. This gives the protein CASSRGRNYGYTF.

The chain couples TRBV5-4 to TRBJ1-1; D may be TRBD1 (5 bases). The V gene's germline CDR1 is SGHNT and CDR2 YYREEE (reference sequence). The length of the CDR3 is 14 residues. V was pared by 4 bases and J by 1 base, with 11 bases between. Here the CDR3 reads CASSVTGANTEAFF. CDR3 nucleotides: TGTGCCAGCAGCGTTACCGGGGCGAACACTGAAGCTTTCTTT.

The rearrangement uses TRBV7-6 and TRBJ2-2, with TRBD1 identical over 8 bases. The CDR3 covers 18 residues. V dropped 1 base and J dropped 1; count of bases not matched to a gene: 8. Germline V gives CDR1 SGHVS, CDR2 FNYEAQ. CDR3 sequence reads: CASSLGYGGQVNTGELFF. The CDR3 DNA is TGTGCCAGCAGCTTAGGTTACGGGGGACAGGTGAACACCGGGGAGCTGTTTTTT.

This chain's CDR3 is CASSLRAGDEKLFF. In nucleotides, the CDR3 is TGTGCCAGCAGCTTACGGGCCGGTGACGAAAAACTGTTTTTT. The V and J genes are TRBV7-9 and TRBJ1-4; D is undetermined. The germline gives CDR1 SEHNR, CDR2 FQNEAQ (reference sequence). Trimming took off 2 bases at V and 8 bases at J, with 12 bases between the two ends. CDR3 length equals 14 residues.

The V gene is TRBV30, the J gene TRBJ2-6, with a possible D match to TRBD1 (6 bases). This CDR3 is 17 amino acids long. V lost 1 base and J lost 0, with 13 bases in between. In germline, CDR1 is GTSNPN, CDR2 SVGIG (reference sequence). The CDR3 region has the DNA TGTGCCTGGAGTGGGGACACTCTAAGCTCTGGGGCCAACGTCCTGACTTTC. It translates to CAWSGDTLSSGANVLTF.

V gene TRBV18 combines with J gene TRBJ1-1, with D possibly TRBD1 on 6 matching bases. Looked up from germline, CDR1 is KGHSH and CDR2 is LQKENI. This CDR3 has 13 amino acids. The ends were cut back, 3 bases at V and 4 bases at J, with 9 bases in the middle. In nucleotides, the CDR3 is TGTGCCAGCTCACCCGGACAGATCACTGAAGCTTTCTTT. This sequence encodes CASSPGQITEAFF.

The CDR3 nucleotides are TGTGCTAGTGGTTTGGTAGGCGGTCTCGGGACCTACGAGCAGTACTTC. Translated: CASGLVGGLGTYEQYF. The chain recombines TRBV12-5 with TRBJ2-7; a possible D gene is TRBD2 (5 bases). The CDR3 consists of 16 residues. V was shortened by 0 bases and J by 2 bases, with 14 bases between the two germline ends. The germline V gene has CDR1 LGHNT and CDR2 FRNRAP.

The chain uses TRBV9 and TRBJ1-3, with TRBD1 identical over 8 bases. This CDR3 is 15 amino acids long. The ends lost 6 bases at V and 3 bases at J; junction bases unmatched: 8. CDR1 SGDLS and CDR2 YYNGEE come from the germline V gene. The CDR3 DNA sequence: TGTGCCAGCACCCCCGGACAGGGCTATGGAAACACCATATATTTT. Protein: CASTPGQGYGNTIYF.

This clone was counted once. The CDR3 DNA follows: TGTGCCAGCAGCCAAGATGGACAGGGCCGAAACAATGAGCAGTTCTTC. As protein: CASSQDGQGRNNEQFF. The chain has TRBV7-9 and TRBJ2-1, with TRBD1 identical over 8 bases. The CDR3 is made up of 16 amino acids. Germline CDR1 SEHNR, CDR2 FQNEAQ (reference sequence). V shed 5 bases and J 5 bases; nucleotides not matched to a gene: 11.

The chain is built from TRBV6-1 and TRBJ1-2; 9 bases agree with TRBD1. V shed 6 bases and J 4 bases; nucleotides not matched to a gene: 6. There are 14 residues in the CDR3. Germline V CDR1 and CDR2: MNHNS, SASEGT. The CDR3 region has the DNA TGTGCCAGCAGCGGGGACAGGGCCTCCTATGGCTACACCTTC. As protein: CASSGDRASYGYTF.

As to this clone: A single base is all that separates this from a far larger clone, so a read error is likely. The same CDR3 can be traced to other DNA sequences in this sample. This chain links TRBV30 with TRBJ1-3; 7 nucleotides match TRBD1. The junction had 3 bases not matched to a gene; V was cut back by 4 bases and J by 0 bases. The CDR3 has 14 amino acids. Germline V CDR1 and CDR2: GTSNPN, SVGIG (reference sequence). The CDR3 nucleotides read TGTGCCTGGACAGGGGGGAGCTCTGGAAACACCATATATTTT. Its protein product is CAWTGGSSGNTIYF.

The CDR3 is CASKNLGQGAYEQYF. The CDR3 bases are TGTGCCAGCAAGAACCTGGGACAGGGGGCTTACGAGCAGTACTTC. This chain connects TRBV6-1 to TRBJ2-5; TRBD1 matches at 12 bases. The last part of the DNA fits TRBJ2-7 better; the J call may be wrong. The germline gives CDR1 MNHNS, CDR2 SASEGT. There are 15 residues in the CDR3.

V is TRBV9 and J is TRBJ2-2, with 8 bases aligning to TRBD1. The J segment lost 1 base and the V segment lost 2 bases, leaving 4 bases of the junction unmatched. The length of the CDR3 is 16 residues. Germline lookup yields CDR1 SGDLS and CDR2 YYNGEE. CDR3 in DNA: TGTGCCAGCAGCGTGCAGGGGGCAGGGAACACCGGGGAGCTGTTTTTT. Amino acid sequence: CASSVQGAGNTGELFF.